The entry below gives a single T cell receptor beta chain sequence along with its context. The data were taken from a study of T-cell reconstitution after alpha-beta-depleted transplantation in children. Unique molecular identifiers were incorporated into the prepared TCRbeta library. MiXCR, run by TCRdb on the PCR reads, gives a single entry per CDR3 protein. In the table there are some 400,000 distinct CDR3 sequences, over 20% of which are singletons. The CDR3 is made up of 15 amino acids. V dropped 4 bases and J dropped 5; count of bases not matched to a gene: 3. CDR1 is MNHEY, CDR2 SVGEGT, per germline.

Sample: PBMCs from the stem cell graft donor, taken from the stem cell graft. The sequence was obtained from a human donor who donated a stem cell graft to a child with acute myeloid leukemia. This chain joins TRBV6-2 or TRBV6-3 and TRBJ2-5; TRBD2 matches 14 bases. CDR3 sequence: CASSLTSGRVETQYF. The CDR3 coding sequence is TGTGCCAGCAGTTTGACTAGCGGGAGGGTCGAGACCCAGTACTTC.